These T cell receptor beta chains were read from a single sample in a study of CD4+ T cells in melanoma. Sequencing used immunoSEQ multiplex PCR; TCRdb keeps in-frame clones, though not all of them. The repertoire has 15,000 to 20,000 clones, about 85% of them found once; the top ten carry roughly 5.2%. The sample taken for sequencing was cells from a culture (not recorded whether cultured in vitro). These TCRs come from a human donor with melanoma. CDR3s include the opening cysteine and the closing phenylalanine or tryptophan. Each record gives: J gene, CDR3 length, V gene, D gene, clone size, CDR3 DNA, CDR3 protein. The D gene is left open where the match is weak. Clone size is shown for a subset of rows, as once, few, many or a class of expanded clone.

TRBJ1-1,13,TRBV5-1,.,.,TGCGCCAGCAGCTTGGGGGGGGGCCCTGAAGCTTTCTTT,CASSLGGGPEAFF
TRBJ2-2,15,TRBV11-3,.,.,TGTGCCAGCAGCCCCACCCCATATGACACCGGGGAGCTGTTTTTT,CASSPTPYDTGELFF
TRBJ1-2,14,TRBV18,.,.,TGTGCCAGCTCACCAACCGCGGACGGATATGGCTACACCTTC,CASSPTADGYGYTF
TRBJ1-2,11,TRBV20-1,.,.,TGCAGTGCTTCTACTAACTATGGCTACACCTTC,CSASTNYGYTF
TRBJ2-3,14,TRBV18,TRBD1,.,TGTGCCAGCTCACGAGACAGGGAGAAGGATACGCAGTATTTT,CASSRDREKDTQYF
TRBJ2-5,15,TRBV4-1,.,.,TGCGCCAGCAGCCAAGATTTTCGGTATTCAGAGACCCAGTACTTC,CASSQDFRYSETQYF
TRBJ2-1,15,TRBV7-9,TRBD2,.,TGTGCCAGCAGCTTGACTAGCGGGGGGGCAAGTGAGCAGTTCTTC,CASSLTSGGASEQFF
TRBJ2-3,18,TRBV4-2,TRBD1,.,TGTGCCAGCAGCCAACCCCCAGGGGGCCTTGTCAGCACAGATACGCAGTATTTT,CASSQPPGGLVSTDTQYF
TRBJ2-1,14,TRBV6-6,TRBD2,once,TGTGCCAGCACACGCGGGGGTTTCTACAATGAGCAGTTCTTC,CASTRGGFYNEQFF
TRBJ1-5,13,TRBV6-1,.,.,TGTGCCAGCAGTGATCGAAGCAATCAGCCCCAGCATTTT,CASSDRSNQPQHF
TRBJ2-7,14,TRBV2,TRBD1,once,TGTGCCAGTGACGGGACAGGGGGATCCTACGAGCAGTACTTC,CASDGTGGSYEQYF
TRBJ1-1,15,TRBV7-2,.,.,TGTGCCAGCAGCCAAGGGGGGGGATGGAACACTGAAGCTTTCTTT,CASSQGGGWNTEAFF
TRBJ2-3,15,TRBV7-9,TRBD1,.,TGTGCCAGCAGCCCAGGCGGACAGGTTGCGGATACGCAGTATTTT,CASSPGGQVADTQYF
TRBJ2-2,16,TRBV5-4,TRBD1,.,TGTGCCAGCAGCCTACGGACAGGCTGGGGCGCCGGGGAGCTGTTTTTT,CASSLRTGWGAGELFF
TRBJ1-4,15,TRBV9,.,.,TGTGCCAGCAGCCTGGGGGGGACACATAATGAAAAACTGTTTTTT,CASSLGGTHNEKLFF
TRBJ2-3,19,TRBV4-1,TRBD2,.,TGCGCCAGCAGCCAAGAGGGAGGGCGGGGGGGCCTGGGCACAGATACGCAGTATTTT,CASSQEGGRGGLGTDTQYF
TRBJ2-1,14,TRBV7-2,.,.,TGTGCCAGCAGCTTAGTCCCCGTCTACAATGAGCAGTTCTTC,CASSLVPVYNEQFF
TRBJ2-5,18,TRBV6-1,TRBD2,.,TGTGCCAGCAGTGAGGTGGGACTAGCGGGGGCGAACCAAGAGACCCAGTACTTC,CASSEVGLAGANQETQYF
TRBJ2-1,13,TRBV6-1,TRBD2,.,TGTGCCAGCATGTCTAGCGGGGGGAAGAAGCAGTTCTTC,CASMSSGGKKQFF
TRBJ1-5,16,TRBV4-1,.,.,TGCGCCAGCAGCCAAGAGCGATGGACAGTAAATCAGCCCCAGCATTTT,CASSQERWTVNQPQHF
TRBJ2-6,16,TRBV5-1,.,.,TGCGCCAGCAGGGAGGATAAGAGCTCTGGGGCCAACGTCCTGACTTTC,CASREDKSSGANVLTF
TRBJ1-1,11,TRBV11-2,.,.,TGTGCCAGCAGCAGAAACACTGAAGCTTTCTTT,CASSRNTEAFF
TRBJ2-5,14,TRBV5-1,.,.,TGCGCCAGCAGCGGGACGACGGAGGAGGAGACCCAGTACTTC,CASSGTTEEETQYF
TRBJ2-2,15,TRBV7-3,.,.,TGTGCCAGCAGCTTAGACGCGACTTCCCCCGGGGAGCTGTTTTTT,CASSLDATSPGELFF
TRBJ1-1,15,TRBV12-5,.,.,TGTGCTAGTGGTTTGGTACTCGGGGGAGGCACTGAAGCTTTCTTT,CASGLVLGGGTEAFF
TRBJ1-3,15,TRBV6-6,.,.,TGTGCCAGCAGTTACAACGGGGGATCTGGAAACACCATATATTTT,CASSYNGGSGNTIYF
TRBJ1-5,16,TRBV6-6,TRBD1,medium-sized,TGTGCCAGCAGCAGGGGGGCCCAAATTAGCAATCAGCCCCAGCATTTT,CASSRGAQISNQPQHF
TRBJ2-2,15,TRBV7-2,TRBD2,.,TGTGCCAGCTCCTCCCGGGGGGGGCAGGCCGGGGAGCTGTTTTTT,CASSSRGGQAGELFF
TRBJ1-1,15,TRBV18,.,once,TGTGCCAGCTCACCAAGGCCCAGGGAGAACACTGAAGCTTTCTTT,CASSPRPRENTEAFF
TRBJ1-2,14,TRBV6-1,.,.,TGTGCCACCACGGTGTGGGGAAACGGCTATGGCTACACCTTC,CATTVWGNGYGYTF
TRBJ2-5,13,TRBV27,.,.,TGTGCCAGCAGTTTAAGGGGGGCAGAGACCCAGTACTTC,CASSLRGAETQYF
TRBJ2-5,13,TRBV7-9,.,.,TGTGCCAGCTCCAGGGAAAGCCGGGAGACCCAGTACTTC,CASSRESRETQYF
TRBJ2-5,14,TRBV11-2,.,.,TGTGCCAGCAGCCAAGGACTGAGACGAGAGACCCAGTACTTC,CASSQGLRRETQYF
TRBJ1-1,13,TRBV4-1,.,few,TGCGCCAGCAGCCGGCGGGTGAACACTGAAGCTTTCTTT,CASSRRVNTEAFF
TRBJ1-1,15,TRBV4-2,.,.,TGTGCCAGCAGCCAAGACCCTTATCTTGGCACTGAAGCTTTCTTT,CASSQDPYLGTEAFF
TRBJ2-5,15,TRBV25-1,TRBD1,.,TGTGCCAGCAGTGCCCTCGACAGGGAGCAAGAGACCCAGTACTTC,CASSALDREQETQYF